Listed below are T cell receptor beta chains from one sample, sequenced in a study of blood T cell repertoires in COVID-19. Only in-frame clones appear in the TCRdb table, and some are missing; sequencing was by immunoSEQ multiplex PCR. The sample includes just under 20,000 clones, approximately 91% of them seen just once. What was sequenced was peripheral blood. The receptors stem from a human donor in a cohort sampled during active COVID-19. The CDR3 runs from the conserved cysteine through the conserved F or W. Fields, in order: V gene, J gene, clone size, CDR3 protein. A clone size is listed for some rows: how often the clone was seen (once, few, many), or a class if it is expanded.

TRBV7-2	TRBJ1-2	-	CASSLDGGDYGYTF
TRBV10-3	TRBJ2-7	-	CAIRETELYEQYF
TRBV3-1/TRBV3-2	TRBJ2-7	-	CASSPDRVSPQYF
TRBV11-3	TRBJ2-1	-	CASSEGLAVSNEQFF
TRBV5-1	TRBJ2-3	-	CASSDKRGGVNTQYF
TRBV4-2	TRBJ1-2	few	CASSPYSTGAGIYGYTF
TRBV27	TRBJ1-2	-	CASRDRILYGYTF
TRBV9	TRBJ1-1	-	CASSVVGGVEEAFF
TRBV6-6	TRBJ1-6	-	CASSSGGEVFHF
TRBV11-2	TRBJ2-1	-	CASSSGLAGGYNEQFF
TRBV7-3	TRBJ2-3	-	CASSLIRRRADTQYF
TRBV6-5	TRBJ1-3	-	CASSYSGASSGNTIYF
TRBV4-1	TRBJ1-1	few	CASNREGLRNTEAFF
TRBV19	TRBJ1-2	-	CASSTPDRGYGYTF
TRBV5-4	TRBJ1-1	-	CASSLGQGHTEAFF
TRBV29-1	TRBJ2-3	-	CSGGLAGGAGDTQYF
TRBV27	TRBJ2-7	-	CASSLIHGQGPYEQYF
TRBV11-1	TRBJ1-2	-	CASSSIGQTHYGYTF
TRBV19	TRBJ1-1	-	CASSLQQGDAFF
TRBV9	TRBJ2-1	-	CASSSRGAGEQFF
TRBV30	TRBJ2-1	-	CAWSVPGRSEQFF
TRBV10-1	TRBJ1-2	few	CASSPTTDIPNYGYTF
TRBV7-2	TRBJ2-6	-	CASSARGGGAGANVLTF
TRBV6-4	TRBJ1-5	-	CASRDAERRLNQPQHF
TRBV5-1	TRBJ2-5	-	CASSLEPGLAETQYF
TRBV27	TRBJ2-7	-	CASSLSQGHEQYF
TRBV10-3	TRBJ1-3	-	CAISESIGNTIYF
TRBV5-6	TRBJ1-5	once	CASSLGQEAEPQHF
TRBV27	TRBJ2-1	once	CASSLRKRALSYNEQFF
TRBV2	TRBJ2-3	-	CASSGQTADTQYF
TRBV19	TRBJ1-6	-	CASSLRENNSPLHF
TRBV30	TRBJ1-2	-	CAWSVARPLGYTF
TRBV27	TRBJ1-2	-	CASSSAGYLNYGYTF
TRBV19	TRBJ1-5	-	CASSARTGIDQPQHF
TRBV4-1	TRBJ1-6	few	CASSLVDNYNSPLHF
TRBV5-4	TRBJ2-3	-	CASSLYTGQPSTDTQYF
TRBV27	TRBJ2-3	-	CASSLTERSTDTQYF
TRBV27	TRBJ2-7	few	CASSHGDKAEQYF
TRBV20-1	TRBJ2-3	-	CSASSSGDDTQYF
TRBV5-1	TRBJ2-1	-	CASSPGLAGENEQFF
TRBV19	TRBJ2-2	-	CASSMRLAGGLLSVGELFF
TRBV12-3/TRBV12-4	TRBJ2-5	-	CASSFSRETQYF
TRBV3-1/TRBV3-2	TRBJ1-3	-	CASSPRDRNSGNTIYF
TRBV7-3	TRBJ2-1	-	CASSQRTGFYNEQFF
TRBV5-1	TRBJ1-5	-	CASSLAGGTGQPQHF
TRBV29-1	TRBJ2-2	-	CSVKVRDRVNTGELFF